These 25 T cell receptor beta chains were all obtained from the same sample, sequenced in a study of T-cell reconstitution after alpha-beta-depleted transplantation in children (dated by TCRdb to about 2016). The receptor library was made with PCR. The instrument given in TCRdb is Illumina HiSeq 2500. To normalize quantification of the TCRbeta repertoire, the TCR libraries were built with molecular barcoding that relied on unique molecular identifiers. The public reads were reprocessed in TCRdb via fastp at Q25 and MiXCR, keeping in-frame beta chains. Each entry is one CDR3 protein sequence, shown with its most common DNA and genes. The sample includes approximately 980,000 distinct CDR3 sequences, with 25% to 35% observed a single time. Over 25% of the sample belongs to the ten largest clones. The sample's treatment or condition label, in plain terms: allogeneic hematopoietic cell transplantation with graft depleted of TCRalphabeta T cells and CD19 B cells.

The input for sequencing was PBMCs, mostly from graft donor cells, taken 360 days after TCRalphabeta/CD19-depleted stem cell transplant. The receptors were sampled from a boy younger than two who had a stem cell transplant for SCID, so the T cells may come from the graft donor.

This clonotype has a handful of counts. CDR3 sequence (DNA): TGTGCCAGCAGTTCCTCGGGAGGGGGCGAAGAAAAACTGTTTTTT. Translated, it gives CASSSSGGGEEKLFF. V gene TRBV12-3 or TRBV12-4 combines with J gene TRBJ1-4; 7 bases fit TRBD1. V gave up 4 bases and J gave up 8 bases; unmatched junction bases: 10. The CDR3 is made up of 15 amino acids.

CDR3 residues: CASSLEVYFEQFF. As DNA, the CDR3 is TGCGCCAGCAGCTTGGAGGTCTACTTTGAGCAGTTCTTC. This sequence joins TRBV5-1 and TRBJ2-1; D unresolved. Trimming cost V 0 bases and J 9 bases, with 10 bases left between them. The CDR3 has 13 amino acids. Germline CDR1 reads SGHRS; CDR2 reads YFSETQ.

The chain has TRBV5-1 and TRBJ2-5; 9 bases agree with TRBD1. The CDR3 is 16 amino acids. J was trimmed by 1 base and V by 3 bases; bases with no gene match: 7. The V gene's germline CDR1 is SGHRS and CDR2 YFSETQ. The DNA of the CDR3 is TGCGCCAGCAGCTCTGGACAGGGGCGAAGCCAAGAGACCCAGTACTTC. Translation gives CASSSGQGRSQETQYF.

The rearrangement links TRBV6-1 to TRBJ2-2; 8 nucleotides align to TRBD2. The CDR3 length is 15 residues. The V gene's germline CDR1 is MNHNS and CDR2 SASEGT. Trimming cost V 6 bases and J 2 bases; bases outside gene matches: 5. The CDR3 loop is CASSFSGINTGELFF. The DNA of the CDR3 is TGTGCCAGCAGCTTTAGCGGGATTAACACCGGGGAGCTGTTTTTT.

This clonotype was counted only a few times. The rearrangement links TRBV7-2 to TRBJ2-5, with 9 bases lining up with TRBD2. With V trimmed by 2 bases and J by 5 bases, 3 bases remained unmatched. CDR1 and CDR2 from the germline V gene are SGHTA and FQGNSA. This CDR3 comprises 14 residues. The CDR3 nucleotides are TGTGCCAGCAGCTTAAGCCTAGCGGGGGAGACCCAGTACTTC. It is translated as CASSLSLAGETQYF.

CDR3 DNA sequence: TGTGCCAGCACCCAACCGGGACTAGCGGGGTGGAATGAGCAGTTCTTC. Its protein product is CASTQPGLAGWNEQFF. The rearrangement uses TRBV6-1 and TRBJ2-1; 13 nucleotides agree with TRBD2. The CDR3 has 16 amino acids. Germline CDR1 MNHNS, CDR2 SASEGT. The V segment lost 7 bases and the J segment 7 bases; nucleotides outside the gene matches: 10.

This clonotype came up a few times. The CDR3 spells CASSLEQGYGSTEAFF. In DNA, the CDR3 is TGTGCCAGCAGCTTGGAACAGGGATATGGTAGCACTGAAGCTTTCTTT. V is TRBV5-6 and J is TRBJ1-1; D may be TRBD1 (6 bases). The CDR3 totals 16 residues. Germline lookup yields CDR1 SGHDT and CDR2 YYEEEE. V lost 0 bases, J lost 4 bases, and 16 bases lay in between.

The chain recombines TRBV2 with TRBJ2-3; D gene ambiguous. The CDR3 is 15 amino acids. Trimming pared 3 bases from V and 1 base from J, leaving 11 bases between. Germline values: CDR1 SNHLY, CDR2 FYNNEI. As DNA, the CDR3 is TGTGCCAGCAGTGAGCTTTTCTTTCGCACAGATACGCAGTATTTT. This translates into CASSELFFRTDTQYF.

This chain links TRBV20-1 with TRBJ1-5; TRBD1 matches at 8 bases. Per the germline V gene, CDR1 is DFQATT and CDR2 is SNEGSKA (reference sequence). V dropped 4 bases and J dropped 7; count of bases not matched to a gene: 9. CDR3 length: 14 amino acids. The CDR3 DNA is TGCAGTGCTACCTTTGCAGGGGGCGGGCAGCCCCAGCATTTT. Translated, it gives CSATFAGGGQPQHF.

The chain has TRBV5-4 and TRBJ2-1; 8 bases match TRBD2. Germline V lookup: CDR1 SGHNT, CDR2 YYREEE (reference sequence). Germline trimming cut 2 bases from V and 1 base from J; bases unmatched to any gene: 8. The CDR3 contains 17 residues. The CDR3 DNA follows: TGTGCCAGCAGCTTTGTACCGGGACTAGGGTCCTACAATGAGCAGTTCTTC. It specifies CASSFVPGLGSYNEQFF. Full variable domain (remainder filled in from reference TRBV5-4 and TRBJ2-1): ETGVTQSPTHLIKTRGQQVTLRCSSQSGHNTVSWYQQALGQGPQFIFQYYREEENGRGNFPPRFSGLQFPNYSSELNVNALELDDSALYLCASSFVPGLGSYNEQFFGPGTRLTVL.

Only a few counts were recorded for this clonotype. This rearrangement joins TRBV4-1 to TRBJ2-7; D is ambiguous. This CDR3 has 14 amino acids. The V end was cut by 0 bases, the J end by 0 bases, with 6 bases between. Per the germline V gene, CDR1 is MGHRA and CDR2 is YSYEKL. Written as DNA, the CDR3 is TGCGCCAGCAGCCAAGATCTTCCCTCCTACGAGCAGTACTTC. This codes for CASSQDLPSYEQYF.

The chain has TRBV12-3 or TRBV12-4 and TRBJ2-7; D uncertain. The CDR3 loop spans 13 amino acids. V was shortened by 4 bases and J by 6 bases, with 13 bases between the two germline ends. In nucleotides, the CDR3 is TGTGCCAGCAGTTGGGCCGACTTTGGCGAGCAGTACTTC. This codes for CASSWADFGEQYF.

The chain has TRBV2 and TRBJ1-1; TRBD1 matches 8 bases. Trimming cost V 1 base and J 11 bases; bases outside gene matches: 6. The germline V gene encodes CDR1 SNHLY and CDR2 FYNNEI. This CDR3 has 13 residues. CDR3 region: CASSEGTGRRAFF. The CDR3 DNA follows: TGTGCCAGCAGTGAAGGGACAGGGAGGAGGGCTTTCTTT.

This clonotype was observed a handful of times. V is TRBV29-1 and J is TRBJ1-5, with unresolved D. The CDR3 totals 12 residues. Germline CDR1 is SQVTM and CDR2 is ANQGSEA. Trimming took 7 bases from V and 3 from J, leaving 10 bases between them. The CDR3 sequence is CSAIGPNQPQHF. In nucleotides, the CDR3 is TGCAGCGCAATAGGGCCCAATCAGCCCCAGCATTTT.

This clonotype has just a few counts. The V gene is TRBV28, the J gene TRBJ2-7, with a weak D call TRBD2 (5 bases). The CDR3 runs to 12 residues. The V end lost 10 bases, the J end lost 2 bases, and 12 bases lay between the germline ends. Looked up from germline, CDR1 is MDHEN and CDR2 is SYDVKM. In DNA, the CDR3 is TGTGCCACCCTAGCCTTAACCTACGAGCAGTACTTC. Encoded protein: CATLALTYEQYF. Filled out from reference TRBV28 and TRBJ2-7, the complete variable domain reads DVKVTQSSRYLVKRTGEKVFLECVQDMDHENMFWYRQDPGLGLRLIYFSYDVKMKEKGDIPEGYSVSREKKERFSLILESASTNQTSMYLCATLALTYEQYFGPGTRLTVT.

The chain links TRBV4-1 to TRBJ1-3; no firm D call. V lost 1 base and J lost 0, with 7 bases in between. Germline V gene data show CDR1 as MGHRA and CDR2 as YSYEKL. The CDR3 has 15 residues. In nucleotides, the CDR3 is TGCGCCAGCAGCCAAGTGTACAGCTCTGGAAACACCATATATTTT. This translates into CASSQVYSSGNTIYF.

Here the CDR3 DNA reads TGCGCCAGCAGCCAAGATTTGGGGAGGTGGGGGCGGCCGAACACTGAAGCTTTCTTT. Protein product: CASSQDLGRWGRPNTEAFF. The rearrangement links TRBV4-1 to TRBJ1-1, with D perhaps matching TRBD1 (6 bases). Trimming left V 0 bases short and J 1 base short, with 21 bases between. The CDR3 has 19 residues. Per the germline V gene, CDR1 is MGHRA and CDR2 is YSYEKL.

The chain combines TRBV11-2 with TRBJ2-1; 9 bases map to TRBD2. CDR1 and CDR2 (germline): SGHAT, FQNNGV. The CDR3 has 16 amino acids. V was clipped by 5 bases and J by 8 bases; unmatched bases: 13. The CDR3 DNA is TGTGCCAGCAGCCAGGCGGGGGGGCAAAGGAGGGATGAGCAGTTCTTC. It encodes CASSQAGGQRRDEQFF.

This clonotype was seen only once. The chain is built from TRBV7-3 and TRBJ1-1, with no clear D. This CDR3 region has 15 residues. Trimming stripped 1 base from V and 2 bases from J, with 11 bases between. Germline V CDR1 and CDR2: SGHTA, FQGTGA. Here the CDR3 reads CASSLISATNTEAFF. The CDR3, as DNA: TGTGCCAGCAGCTTAATCAGTGCTACTAACACTGAAGCTTTCTTT.

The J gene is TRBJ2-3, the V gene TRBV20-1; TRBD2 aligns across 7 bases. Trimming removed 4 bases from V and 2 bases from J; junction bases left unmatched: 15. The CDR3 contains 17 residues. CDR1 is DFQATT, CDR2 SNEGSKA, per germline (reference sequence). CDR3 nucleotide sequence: TGCAGTGCTAACAACCGGGACTACCCGTCCTACACAGATACGCAGTATTTT. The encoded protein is CSANNRDYPSYTDTQYF.

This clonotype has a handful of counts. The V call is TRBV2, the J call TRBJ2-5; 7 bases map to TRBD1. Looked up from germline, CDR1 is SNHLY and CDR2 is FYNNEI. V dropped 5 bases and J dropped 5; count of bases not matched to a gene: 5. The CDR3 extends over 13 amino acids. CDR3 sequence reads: CASSYRGWETQYF. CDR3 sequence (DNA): TGTGCCAGCAGTTACAGGGGTTGGGAGACCCAGTACTTC.

This chain's CDR3 is CSVEDRDRGYTGELFF. CDR3 nucleotide sequence: TGCAGCGTTGAAGACCGGGACAGGGGGTACACCGGGGAGCTGTTTTTT. The chain employs TRBV29-1 and TRBJ2-2, with 11 bases matching TRBD1. The CDR3 is 16 residues long. In germline, CDR1 is SQVTM, CDR2 ANQGSEA. V was pared by 0 bases and J by 3 bases, with 3 bases of the junction left unmatched.

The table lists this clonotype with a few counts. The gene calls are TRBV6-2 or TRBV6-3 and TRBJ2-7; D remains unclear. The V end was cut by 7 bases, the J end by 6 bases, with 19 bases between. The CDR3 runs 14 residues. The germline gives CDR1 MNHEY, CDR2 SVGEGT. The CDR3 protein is CASKRTALMVEQYF. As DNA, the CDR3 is TGTGCCAGCAAGAGGACCGCTTTAATGGTCGAGCAGTACTTC.

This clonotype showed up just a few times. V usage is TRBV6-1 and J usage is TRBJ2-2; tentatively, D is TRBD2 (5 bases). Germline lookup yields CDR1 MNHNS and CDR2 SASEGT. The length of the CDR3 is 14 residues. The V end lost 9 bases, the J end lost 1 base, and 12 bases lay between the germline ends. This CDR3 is CASSTRGNTGELFF. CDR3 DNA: TGTGCCAGTTCCACACGGGGGAACACCGGGGAGCTGTTTTTT.

This CDR3 reads CASSYSNTGQVHGYTF. The CDR3 DNA follows: TGTGCCAGCAGTTACTCTAATACGGGACAGGTCCATGGCTACACCTTC. The chain carries TRBV6-5 and TRBJ1-2; 8 bases match TRBD1. With V trimmed by 0 bases and J by 6 bases, 9 bases remained unmatched. The V gene's germline CDR1 is MNHEY and CDR2 SVGAGI. The CDR3 length is 16 residues.